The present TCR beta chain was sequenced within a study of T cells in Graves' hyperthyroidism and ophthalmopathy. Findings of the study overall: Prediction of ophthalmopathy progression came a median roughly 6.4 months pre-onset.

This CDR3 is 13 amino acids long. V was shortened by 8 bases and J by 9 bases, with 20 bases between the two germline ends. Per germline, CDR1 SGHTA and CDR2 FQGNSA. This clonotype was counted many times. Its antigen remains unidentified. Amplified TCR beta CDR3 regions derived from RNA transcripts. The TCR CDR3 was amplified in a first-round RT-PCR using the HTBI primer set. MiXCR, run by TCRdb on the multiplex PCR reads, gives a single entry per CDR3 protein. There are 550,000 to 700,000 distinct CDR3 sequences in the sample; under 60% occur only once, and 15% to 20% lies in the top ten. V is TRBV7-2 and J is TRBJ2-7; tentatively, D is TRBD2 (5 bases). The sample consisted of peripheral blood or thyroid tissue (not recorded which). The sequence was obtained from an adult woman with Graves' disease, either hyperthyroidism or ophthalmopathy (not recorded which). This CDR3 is CASQRFGREGQYF. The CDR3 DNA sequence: TGTGCCAGCCAAAGGTTCGGCCGGGAAGGGCAGTACTTC.